The present T cell receptor beta chain was sequenced within a study of shared clonotypes between healthy human individuals. Looking at the study overall: Per donor, three plates held CD4 naive cells, three held CD4 memory, two held CD8 naive and one held CD8 memory.

The data were produced by immunoSEQ multiplex PCR, yet TCRdb's version contains in-frame clones alone and is incomplete. Of some 2,000,000 clones listed, almost 96% were seen once; the top ten hold approximately 0.13%. As to this clone: Its antigen is unknown.

Findings of the study overall: In contrast to clonotypes shared by all four donors, non-shared clonotypes had lower generation probabilities. Estimated clonotype richness was generally higher in naive than memory subsets.

Germline assignment: CDR1 SGHNT and CDR2 YYREEE (reference sequence). The V segment lost 4 bases and the J segment 0 bases; nucleotides outside the gene matches: 9. CDR3 size: 16 residues. The material sequenced was naive CD4+ T cells sorted from blood. This sample's subset: CD45RA+ positively selected. The source is a man between 18 and 29 years old in good health. The rearrangement links TRBV5-4 to TRBJ2-7; 8 bases are shared with TRBD2. CDR3 protein: CASSPFMSGSSYEQYF. CDR3 sequence (DNA): TGTGCCAGCAGCCCTTTCATGAGCGGGAGCTCCTACGAGCAGTACTTC.